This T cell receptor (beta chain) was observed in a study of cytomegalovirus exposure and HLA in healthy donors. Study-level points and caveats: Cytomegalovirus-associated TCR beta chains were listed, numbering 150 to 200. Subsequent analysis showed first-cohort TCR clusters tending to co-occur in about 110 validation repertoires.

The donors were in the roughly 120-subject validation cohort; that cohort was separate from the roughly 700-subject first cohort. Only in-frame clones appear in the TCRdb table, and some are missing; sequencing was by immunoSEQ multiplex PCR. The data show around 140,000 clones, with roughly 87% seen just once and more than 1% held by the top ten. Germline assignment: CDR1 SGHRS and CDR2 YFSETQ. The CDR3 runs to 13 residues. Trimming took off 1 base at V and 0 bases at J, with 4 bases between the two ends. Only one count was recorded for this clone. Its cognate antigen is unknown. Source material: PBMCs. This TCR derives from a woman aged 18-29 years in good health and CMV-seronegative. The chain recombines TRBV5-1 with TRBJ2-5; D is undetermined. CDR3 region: CASSLSYQETQYF. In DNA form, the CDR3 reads TGCGCCAGCAGCTTGTCTTACCAAGAGACCCAGTACTTC.